This record concerns one T cell receptor beta chain sequence. Its antigen is unidentified. TCRdb's table, derived via immunoSEQ multiplex PCR, lists solely in-frame clones and lacks some. The table has tens of thousands of clones, 90% to 95% seen once. This CDR3 is 17 amino acids long. Germline CDR1 reads SGHRS; CDR2 reads YFSETQ. V lost 5 bases and J lost 8; bases outside the gene matches: 17. These data originate in a study of T cell responses to AZD1222 COVID-19 vaccine. Study-level findings and limits: Close to half of all spike-specific TCRs reportedly target regions of the variants that are unmutated. Donor demographics were predominantly white British with a female majority; clonal diversity may be underestimated. Dominant CD4 TCR responses targeted spike regions 160-218 and 743-854. Just a handful of AZD1222 recipients tested seropositive at baseline.

This material consisted of peripheral blood, taken on day 0 of MenACWY control vaccination. The source is an adult in good health. V gene TRBV5-1 combines with J gene TRBJ2-1; the match to TRBD2 covers 9 bases. The CDR3 region has the DNA TGCGCCAGCAGGCGGGACCCTGCGGGACTAGCAAGCCATGAGCAGTTCTTC. Protein product: CASRRDPAGLASHEQFF.